This T cell receptor (beta chain) was sequenced during a study of chemoradiotherapy in HPV16-positive cancers. Method: immunoSEQ multiplex PCR; TCRdb's copy keeps in-frame clones and lacks some. Of several thousand clones in the sample, around 70% were seen once. Remarks on this clone: Its target is not known.

Whole-study results and caveats: During treatment, candidate HPV-specific clones and E7-related motifs expanded in tumor. Better recurrence-free survival went with HPV-responsive T-cell expansion in HPV16-positive patients.

This receptor was identified in a human donor with HPV-associated anogenital cancer. Here the sequenced sample was tumor tissue, taken from a patient who underwent chemoradiotherapy.

The DNA of the CDR3 is TGTGCCAGCAGCCCGGGAGTAGTAGATACGCAGTATTTT. It encodes CASSPGVVDTQYF. This chain joins TRBV5-5 and TRBJ2-3; TRBD2 is a possible D gene (6 bases). The CDR3 spans 13 residues. V lost 4 bases and J lost 5, with 11 bases in between. Per germline, CDR1 SGHKS and CDR2 YYEKEE (reference sequence).